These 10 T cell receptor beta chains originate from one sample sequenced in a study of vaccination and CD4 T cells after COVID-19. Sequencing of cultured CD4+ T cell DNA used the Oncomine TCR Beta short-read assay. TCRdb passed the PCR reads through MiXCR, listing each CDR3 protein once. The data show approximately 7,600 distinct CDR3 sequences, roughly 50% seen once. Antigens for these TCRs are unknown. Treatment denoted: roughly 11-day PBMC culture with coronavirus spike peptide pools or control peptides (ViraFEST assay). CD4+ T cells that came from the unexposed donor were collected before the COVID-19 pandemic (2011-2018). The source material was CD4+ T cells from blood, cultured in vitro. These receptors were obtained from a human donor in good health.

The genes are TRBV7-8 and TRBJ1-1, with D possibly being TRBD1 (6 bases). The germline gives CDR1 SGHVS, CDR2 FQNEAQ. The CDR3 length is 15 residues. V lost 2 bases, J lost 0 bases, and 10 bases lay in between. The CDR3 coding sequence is TGTGCCAGCAGCTTACGTGCAGGGGTGAACACTGAAGCTTTCTTT. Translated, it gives CASSLRAGVNTEAFF.

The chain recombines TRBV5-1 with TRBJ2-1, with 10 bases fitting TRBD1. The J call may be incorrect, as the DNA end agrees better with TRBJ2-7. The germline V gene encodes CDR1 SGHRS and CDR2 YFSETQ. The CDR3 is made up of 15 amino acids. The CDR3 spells CASSPGTGATYEQYF. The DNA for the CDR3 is TGCGCCAGCAGCCCGGGGACAGGGGCTACCTACGAGCAGTACTTC.

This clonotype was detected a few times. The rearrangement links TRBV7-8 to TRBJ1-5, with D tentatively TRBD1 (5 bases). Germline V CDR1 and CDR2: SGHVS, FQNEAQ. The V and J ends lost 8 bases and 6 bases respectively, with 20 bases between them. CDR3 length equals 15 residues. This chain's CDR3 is CASRIGPGDGQPQHF. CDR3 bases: TGTGCCAGCCGGATAGGTCCGGGGGATGGTCAGCCCCAGCATTTT. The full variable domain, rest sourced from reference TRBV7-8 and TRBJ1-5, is GAGVSQSPRYKVAKRGQDVALRCDPISGHVSLFWYQQALGQGPEFLTYFQNEAQLDKSGLPSDRFFAERPEGSVSTLKIQRTQQEDSAVYLCASRIGPGDGQPQHFGDGTRLSIL.

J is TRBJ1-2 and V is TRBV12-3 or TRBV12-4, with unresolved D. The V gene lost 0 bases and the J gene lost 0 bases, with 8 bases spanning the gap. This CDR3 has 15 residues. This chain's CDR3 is CASSLASGTNYGYTF. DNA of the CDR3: TGTGCCAGCAGTTTAGCGTCGGGTACTAACTATGGCTACACCTTC.

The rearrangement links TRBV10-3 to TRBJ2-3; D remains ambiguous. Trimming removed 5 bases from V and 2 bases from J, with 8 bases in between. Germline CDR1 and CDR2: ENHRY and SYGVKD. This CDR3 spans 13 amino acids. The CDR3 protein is CAISIDNTDTQYF. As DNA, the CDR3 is TGTGCCATCAGTATTGACAACACAGATACGCAGTATTTT.

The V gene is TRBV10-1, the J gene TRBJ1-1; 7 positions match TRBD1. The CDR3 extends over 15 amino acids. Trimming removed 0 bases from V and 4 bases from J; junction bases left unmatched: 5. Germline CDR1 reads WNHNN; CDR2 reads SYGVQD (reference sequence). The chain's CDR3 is CASSESPTGSTEAFF. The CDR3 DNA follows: TGCGCCAGCAGTGAGTCCCCGACAGGGAGCACTGAAGCTTTCTTT.

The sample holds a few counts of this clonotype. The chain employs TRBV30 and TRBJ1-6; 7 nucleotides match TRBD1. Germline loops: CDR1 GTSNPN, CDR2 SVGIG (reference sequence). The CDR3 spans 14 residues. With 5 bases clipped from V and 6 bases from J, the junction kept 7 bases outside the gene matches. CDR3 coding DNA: TGTGCCTGGGAAGCCGACAGGGTTAATTCACCCCTCCACTTT. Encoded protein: CAWEADRVNSPLHF.

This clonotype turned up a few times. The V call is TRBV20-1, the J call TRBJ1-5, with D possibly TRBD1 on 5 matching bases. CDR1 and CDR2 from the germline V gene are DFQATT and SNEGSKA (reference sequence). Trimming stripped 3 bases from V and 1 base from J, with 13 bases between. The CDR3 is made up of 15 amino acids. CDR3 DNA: TGCAGTGCTAGGGTGGGGGGTGGGAGCAATCAGCCCCAGCATTTT. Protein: CSARVGGGSNQPQHF.

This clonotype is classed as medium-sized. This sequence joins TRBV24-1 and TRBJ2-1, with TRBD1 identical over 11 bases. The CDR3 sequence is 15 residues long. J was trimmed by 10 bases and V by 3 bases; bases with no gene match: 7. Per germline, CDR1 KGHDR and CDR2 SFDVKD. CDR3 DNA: TGTGCCACCAGTGATCGAGGACAGGGGGCGAGGGAGCAGTTCTTC. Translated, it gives CATSDRGQGAREQFF.

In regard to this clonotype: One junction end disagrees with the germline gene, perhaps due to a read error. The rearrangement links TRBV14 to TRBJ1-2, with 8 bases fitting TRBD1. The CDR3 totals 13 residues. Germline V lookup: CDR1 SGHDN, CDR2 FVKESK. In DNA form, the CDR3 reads TGTGCCAGCAGCCAAACTCGCACAGGGGGACTACTCTTC. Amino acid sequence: CASSQTRTGGLLF.